The present TCR beta chain was sequenced within a study of vaccination effects on CD4 cells after COVID-19. General study points: Convalescent patients were few in the study, and early post-infection timepoints were absent.

Antigen-specific CD4+ T cells were expanded (with viral peptide pools) by the ViraFEST assay ahead of sequencing. Subsequent to a culture period of approximately 11 days, CD4+ T cells were isolated. Vaccine recipients lacked prior SARS-CoV-2 infection and had negative nucleocapsid antibodies. Half the medium was swapped for IL-2 medium on days 3 and 7. This clone was counted a few times. Its target is not known. Profiled with immunoSEQ multiplex PCR; TCRdb holds only in-frame clones, not every one. The sample includes fewer than 25,000 clones, about 63% seen only once; the top ten take roughly 12%. The sequence came from a human donor who received a COVID-19 vaccine. This material consisted of CD4+ T cells from PBMCs cultured with HCoV-NL63 spike peptides, taken before COVID-19 vaccination.

The CDR3 region is CASSLDIYTEAFF. The CDR3 DNA is TGCGCCAGCAGCTTAGACATCTACACTGAAGCTTTCTTT. The J gene is TRBJ1-1, the V gene TRBV5-1, with D uncertain. The CDR3 sequence is 13 residues long. The V and J ends lost 2 bases and 3 bases respectively, with 8 bases between them. Germline CDR1 reads SGHRS; CDR2 reads YFSETQ. The full variable domain, rest sourced from reference TRBV5-1 and TRBJ1-1, is KAGVTQTPRYLIKTRGQQVTLSCSPISGHRSVSWYQQTPGQGLQFLFEYFSETQRNKGNFPGRFSGRQFSNSRSEMNVSTLELGDSALYLCASSLDIYTEAFFGQGTRLTVV.